The entry below gives a single TCR beta chain sequence along with its context. Its antigen is unidentified. The PCR made use of 60 Vbeta and 13 Jbeta primers. Study processing details: Some 11 million shared chains were among the approximately 76 million unique TCR beta chains that a later analysis counted. Clones were read by immunoSEQ multiplex PCR, and TCRdb kept only the in-frame ones, dropping some. V and J calls and clone size are given by that table; D and trimming were obtained from the DNA. The table counts approximately 150,000 clones; around 2.2% lies in the top ten. V lost 3 bases and J lost 11, with 12 bases in between. CDR3 length equals 12 residues. Germline V gives CDR1 SGHDN, CDR2 FVKESK. The record originates from a study of cytomegalovirus exposure and HLA in healthy donors. Study observations and caveats: With later analysis, a missense DCLRE1C variant became linked to TCR beta V- and J-gene trimming.

This receptor was obtained from a young woman in good health and CMV-seronegative. The chain employs TRBV14 and TRBJ2-3; a weak D match, TRBD1 (5 bases). What was sequenced was PBMCs. As DNA, the CDR3 is TGTGCCAGCAGCCACACGGACACGAGGCAGTATTTT. Protein: CASSHTDTRQYF.